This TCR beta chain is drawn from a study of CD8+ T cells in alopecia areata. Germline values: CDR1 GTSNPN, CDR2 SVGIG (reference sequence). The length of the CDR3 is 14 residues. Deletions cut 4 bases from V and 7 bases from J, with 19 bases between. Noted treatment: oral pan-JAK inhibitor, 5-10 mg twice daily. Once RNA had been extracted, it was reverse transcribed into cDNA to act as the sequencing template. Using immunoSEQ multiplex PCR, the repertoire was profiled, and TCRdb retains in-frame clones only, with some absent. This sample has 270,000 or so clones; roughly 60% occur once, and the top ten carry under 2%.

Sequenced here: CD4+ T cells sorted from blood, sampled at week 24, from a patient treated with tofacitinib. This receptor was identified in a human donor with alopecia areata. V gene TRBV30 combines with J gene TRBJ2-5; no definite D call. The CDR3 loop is CAWKGGFSHGTQYF. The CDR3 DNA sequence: TGTGCCTGGAAAGGCGGATTCTCCCATGGGACCCAGTACTTC.